This T cell receptor beta chain was documented in a study of blood T cells in healthy people across ages. Germline V lookup: CDR1 LGHNA, CDR2 YSLEER. This CDR3 has 13 amino acids. V dropped 0 bases and J dropped 5 bases, with 8 bases sitting between them. The second PCR ran 7 to 11 cycles with a sample-barcoded 5' primer and J-beta primers. From the 5' RACE reads, TCRdb called clonotypes with MiXCR, one entry per CDR3 protein. The sample yields about a million distinct CDR3 sequences, about 48% seen once. The rearrangement uses TRBV4-3 and TRBJ2-7; D is unresolved. Sequenced: blood. The TCR sequence derives from a man aged 25 to 40 in good health. CDR3 nucleotides: TGCGCCAGCAGCCAAGAAAAGGGCCACGAGCAGTACTTC. It translates to CASSQEKGHEQYF.